The 23 T cell receptor beta chains below come from one sample, sequenced in a study of blood T cell repertoires in COVID-19. Profiled with immunoSEQ multiplex PCR; TCRdb holds only in-frame clones, not every one. The table lists roughly 290,000 clones, around 91% of them singletons, with about 1.7% in the top ten. The sequencing sample was made of PBMCs or T cells enriched from blood (not recorded which). All receptors derive from a young woman with acute COVID-19.

There are a few counts of this clone. The chain couples TRBV10-2 to TRBJ1-2, with 9 bases fitting TRBD1. Germline V gene data show CDR1 as WSHSY and CDR2 as SAAADI. The CDR3 is 14 residues long. The V gene end was trimmed by 6 bases and the J gene end by 2 bases; junction bases not matched to a gene: 4. Here the CDR3 DNA reads TGCGCCAGCAGGCGTGGACAGGGGAACTATGGCTACACCTTC. This encodes CASRRGQGNYGYTF.

This chain uses TRBV19 with TRBJ1-2; 7 nucleotides agree with TRBD1. The CDR3 sequence is 15 residues long. CDR1 is LNHDA, CDR2 SQIVND, per germline (reference sequence). V was pared by 3 bases and J by 11 bases, with 15 bases of the junction left unmatched. The CDR3 bases are TGTGCCAGTAGTATGGCGCCGACAGGGATGGTGGAGTACACCTTC. Protein product: CASSMAPTGMVEYTF.

The V gene is TRBV10-3, the J gene TRBJ1-5; no clear D gene. With 3 bases removed from V and 9 bases from J, the gap between germline ends came to 15 bases. CDR3 length: 14 residues. Germline V gene data show CDR1 as ENHRY and CDR2 as SYGVKD. CDR3: CAISEEGYSGPQHF. The CDR3 nucleotides read TGTGCCATCAGTGAAGAGGGTTATTCAGGGCCCCAGCATTTT.

V is TRBV2 and J is TRBJ1-4; 12 bases are shared with TRBD1. The CDR3 covers 16 residues. In germline, CDR1 is SNHLY, CDR2 FYNNEI. The V segment lost 7 bases and the J segment 6 bases; nucleotides outside the gene matches: 9. CDR3 sequence (DNA): TGTGCCAGCAACCTCCCCGGGACAGGGGGCGATGAAAAACTGTTTTTT. Protein: CASNLPGTGGDEKLFF.

This clone was detected only a few times. V usage is TRBV4-2 and J usage is TRBJ1-2; no clear D. Trimming left V 2 bases short and J 3 bases short, with 16 bases between. Germline CDR1 is LGHNA and CDR2 is YNFKEQ. The length of the CDR3 is 16 residues. The CDR3 loop is CASSQQSGTRDYGYTF. Written as DNA, the CDR3 is TGTGCCAGCAGCCAACAAAGCGGAACAAGGGACTATGGCTACACCTTC.

The V gene is TRBV4-2, the J gene TRBJ2-2, with 12 nucleotides matching TRBD2. The germline V gene encodes CDR1 LGHNA and CDR2 YNFKEQ. The CDR3 has 16 residues. The J segment lost 4 bases and the V segment lost 3 bases, leaving 3 bases of the junction unmatched. The CDR3 here is CASSHLLAGGTGELFF. The CDR3 region has the DNA TGTGCCAGCAGCCACTTACTAGCGGGGGGCACCGGGGAGCTGTTTTTT.

The V gene is TRBV9, the J gene TRBJ1-4, with no clear D. The CDR3 covers 16 residues. Germline CDR1 is SGDLS and CDR2 is YYNGEE. Trimming stripped 0 bases from V and 3 bases from J, with 12 bases between. The CDR3 protein is CASSVGSGDPNEKLFF. CDR3 nucleotides: TGTGCCAGCAGCGTAGGGTCCGGGGATCCTAATGAAAAACTGTTTTTT. Filled out from reference TRBV9 and TRBJ1-4, the complete variable domain reads DSGVTQTPKHLITATGQRVTLRCSPRSGDLSVYWYQQSLDQGLQFLIQYYNGEERAKGNILERFSAQQFPDLHSELNLSSLELGDSALYFCASSVGSGDPNEKLFFGSGTQLSVL.

This clone was seen only once. V is TRBV6-6 and J is TRBJ1-1, with TRBD1 matching over 8 bases. From germline, CDR1 is MNHNY and CDR2 SVGAGI (reference sequence). The CDR3 is 15 residues long. Unmatched junction bases numbered 4, after V lost 4 bases and J lost 0 bases. The CDR3 is CASSSDRGLNTEAFF. The CDR3 DNA reads as TGTGCCAGCAGTTCCGACAGGGGCTTGAACACTGAAGCTTTCTTT.

The genes are TRBV19 and TRBJ2-7; 12 bases fit TRBD2. Trimming took 6 bases from V and 2 from J; bases not matched to a gene: 5. This CDR3 comprises 15 residues. Per germline, CDR1 LNHDA and CDR2 SQIVND (reference sequence). The CDR3 region is CASRAGTSGPYEQYF. Here the CDR3 DNA reads TGTGCCAGTAGAGCCGGGACTAGCGGGCCCTACGAGCAGTACTTC.

The V gene is TRBV30, the J gene TRBJ2-6; a weak D match, TRBD1 (5 bases). With 4 bases removed from V and 0 bases from J, the gap between germline ends came to 13 bases. The CDR3 spans 16 residues. Germline V lookup: CDR1 GTSNPN, CDR2 SVGIG (reference sequence). The CDR3 region is CAWTRTLSSGANVLTF. CDR3 coding DNA: TGTGCCTGGACCCGGACATTGAGCTCTGGGGCCAACGTCCTGACTTTC.

This clone was counted a single time. V usage is TRBV5-1 and J usage is TRBJ1-1; D gene unclear. This CDR3 has 15 residues. V gave up 0 bases and J gave up 0 bases, with 9 bases separating them. CDR1 SGHRS and CDR2 YFSETQ come from the germline V gene. CDR3 nucleotide sequence: TGCGCCAGCAGCTTGGGGGCTTTGATGAACACTGAAGCTTTCTTT. Encoded protein: CASSLGALMNTEAFF. Full variable domain (remainder filled in from reference TRBV5-1 and TRBJ1-1): KAGVTQTPRYLIKTRGQQVTLSCSPISGHRSVSWYQQTPGQGLQFLFEYFSETQRNKGNFPGRFSGRQFSNSRSEMNVSTLELGDSALYLCASSLGALMNTEAFFGQGTRLTVV.

V gene TRBV27 combines with J gene TRBJ2-5, with D tentatively TRBD2 (5 bases). This CDR3 is 15 amino acids long. The germline V and J ends were trimmed by 2 bases and 1 base, with 11 bases remaining between them. Germline CDR1 MNHEY, CDR2 SMNVEV (reference sequence). CDR3 nucleotide sequence: TGTGCCAGCAGTTTAACTAGGTTATCCCAAGAGACCCAGTACTTC. Translating it yields CASSLTRLSQETQYF.

The chain uses TRBV7-8 and TRBJ1-5, with D maybe TRBD1 (5 bases). The CDR3 runs to 14 residues. Germline V gene lookup returns CDR1 SGHVS and CDR2 FQNEAQ. With 3 bases removed from V and 4 bases from J, the gap between germline ends came to 10 bases. The CDR3 loop is CASSFYAGNQPQHF. The CDR3 bases are TGTGCCAGCAGCTTTTACGCAGGGAATCAGCCCCAGCATTTT. The whole variable domain, filled in from reference TRBV7-8 and TRBJ1-5, reads GAGVSQSPRYKVAKRGQDVALRCDPISGHVSLFWYQQALGQGPEFLTYFQNEAQLDKSGLPSDRFFAERPEGSVSTLKIQRTQQEDSAVYLCASSFYAGNQPQHFGDGTRLSIL.

This chain joins TRBV30 and TRBJ2-7, with 8 bases aligning to TRBD1. Trimming at V came to 5 bases and at J to 2 bases, leaving 2 bases not matched to a gene. Germline values: CDR1 GTSNPN, CDR2 SVGIG (reference sequence). The CDR3 length is 12 residues. CDR3 DNA sequence: TGTGCCTGGGACAGGGGAACCTACGAGCAGTACTTC. As protein: CAWDRGTYEQYF. The entire variable domain, with the rest obtained from reference TRBV30 and TRBJ2-7, is as follows: SQTIHQWPATLVQPVGSPLSLECTVEGTSNPNLYWYRQAAGRGLQLLFYSVGIGQISSEVPQNLSASRPQDRQFILSSKKLLLSDSGFYLCAWDRGTYEQYFGPGTRLTVT.

J is TRBJ2-7 and V is TRBV6-5; the D gene is possibly TRBD1 (6 bases). Trimming removed 2 bases at V and 5 bases at J, with 10 bases between. This CDR3 is built from 13 residues. Germline CDR1 MNHEY, CDR2 SVGAGI. In nucleotides, the CDR3 is TGTGCCAGCAGTTACCCTGAGGGGGACGAGCAGTACTTC. Its protein is CASSYPEGDEQYF.

The chain recombines TRBV6-9 with TRBJ2-1; no clear D. The CDR3 has 11 amino acids. V lost 4 bases, J lost 5 bases, and 3 bases lay in between. The germline CDR1 and CDR2 sequences are MNHGY and SVAAGI. This chain's CDR3 is CASSFDNEQFF. In nucleotides, the CDR3 is TGTGCCAGCAGTTTCGACAATGAGCAGTTCTTC.

This chain uses TRBV27 with TRBJ1-6, with D perhaps TRBD1 (5 bases). Per the germline V gene, CDR1 is MNHEY and CDR2 is SMNVEV (reference sequence). Trimming removed 2 bases at V and 1 base at J, with 12 bases between. The CDR3 has 17 residues. Here the CDR3 reads CASSLRQGASYNSPLHF. The CDR3 region has the DNA TGTGCCAGCAGTTTACGGCAGGGTGCGTCCTATAATTCACCCCTCCACTTT.

The rearrangement links TRBV5-1 to TRBJ2-7; 9 bases fit TRBD2. The J segment lost 7 bases and the V segment lost 0 bases, leaving 8 bases of the junction unmatched. This CDR3 spans 15 amino acids. Germline V CDR1 and CDR2: SGHRS, YFSETQ. The CDR3 nucleotides are TGCGCCAGCAGCTTGGTAGCGGGGGTCGCGGGGGAGCAGTACTTC. Translation gives CASSLVAGVAGEQYF.

This clone was found once. This chain connects TRBV2 to TRBJ1-6; tentatively, D is TRBD1 (5 bases). CDR1 is SNHLY and CDR2 is FYNNEI in the germline V gene. The CDR3 extends over 15 amino acids. Between the trimmed V and J ends, which lost 4 bases and 6 bases, there was a span of 13 bases. The chain's CDR3 is CASSALGGGNSPLHF. The CDR3 DNA reads TGTGCCAGCAGTGCCCTCGGGGGTGGTAATTCACCCCTCCACTTT. Looking up the rest from reference TRBV2 and TRBJ1-6 gives the full variable domain: EPEVTQTPSHQVTQMGQEVILRCVPISNHLYFYWYRQILGQKVEFLVSFYNNEISEKSEIFDDQFSVERPDGSNFTLKIRSTKLEDSAMYFCASSALGGGNSPLHFGNGTRLTVT.

The rearrangement links TRBV10-3 to TRBJ1-1, with 7 bases matching TRBD1. The V segment lost 7 bases and the J segment 1 base; nucleotides outside the gene matches: 6. Germline lookup yields CDR1 ENHRY and CDR2 SYGVKD. The CDR3 covers 14 residues. CDR3 residues: CAITTDRTNTEAFF. DNA for the CDR3: TGTGCCATCACCACGGACAGGACGAACACTGAAGCTTTCTTT.

This clone was counted once. The V call is TRBV27, the J call TRBJ2-5, with no clear D. Germline V gene sequence: CDR1 MNHEY, CDR2 SMNVEV (reference sequence). V was clipped by 6 bases and J by 5 bases, with 7 bases between them. The CDR3 runs 11 residues. The CDR3 here is CASRSVETQYF. The CDR3 DNA is TGTGCCAGCAGAAGCGTGGAGACCCAGTACTTC.

The rearrangement links TRBV10-3 to TRBJ2-3, with 10 bases matching TRBD2. The CDR3 contains 14 residues. Germline V CDR1 and CDR2: ENHRY, SYGVKD. The junction had 0 bases not matched to a gene; V was cut back by 6 bases and J by 0 bases. The CDR3 coding sequence is TGTGCCATCAGAGCGGGGGGGAGCACAGATACGCAGTATTTT. Translating gives CAIRAGGSTDTQYF.

This clone appeared once. CDR3: CSASRGHNEQFF. The CDR3 bases are TGCAGTGCTAGTAGGGGCCACAATGAGCAGTTCTTC. The chain links TRBV20-1 to TRBJ2-1, with a tentative D call TRBD1 (5 bases). This CDR3 comprises 12 residues. Germline V gene lookup returns CDR1 DFQATT and CDR2 SNEGSKA (reference sequence). V was clipped by 3 bases and J by 5 bases, with 8 bases between them.